The 32 T cell receptor beta chains given below trace back to one sample, sequenced in a study of T-cell reconstitution after alpha-beta-depleted transplantation in children. The TCRbeta library incorporated unique molecular identifiers. MiXCR, run by TCRdb on the PCR reads, gives a single entry per CDR3 protein. The sample includes about 120,000 distinct CDR3 sequences, about 9.3% of them seen just once. Sequenced here: PBMCs from the stem cell graft donor, sampled from the stem cell graft. Receptor source: a human donor who donated a stem cell graft to a child with acute lymphoblastic leukemia.

This clonotype is labeled as medium-sized. The gene calls are TRBV20-1 and TRBJ2-7; D call uncertain. Germline V gives CDR1 DFQATT, CDR2 SNEGSKA (reference sequence). V was pared by 0 bases and J by 3 bases, with 12 bases between. There are 14 residues in the CDR3. In DNA, the CDR3 is TGCAGTGCTAGAGATCGGCCCTCTAGCTACGAGCAGTACTTC. Its translation: CSARDRPSSYEQYF.

This clonotype has at least ten counts. The rearrangement uses TRBV6-1 and TRBJ1-5; a weak D match, TRBD1 (5 bases). Germline V lookup: CDR1 MNHNS, CDR2 SASEGT. Trimming left V 5 bases short and J 5 bases short, with 16 bases between. The CDR3 covers 15 residues. The CDR3: CASSRSVGVDQPQHF. As DNA, the CDR3 is TGTGCCAGCAGTCGGAGTGTGGGGGTGGATCAGCCCCAGCATTTT.

The table lists this clonotype with a count of one. This sequence joins TRBV18 and TRBJ2-1; D may be TRBD1 (5 bases). Germline V CDR1 and CDR2: KGHSH, LQKENI. V was clipped by 1 base and J by 6 bases, with 13 bases between them. The CDR3 length is 15 residues. The CDR3 nucleotides are TGTGCCAGCTCACCACGGGGCTACGAGCCCAATGAGCAGTTCTTC. Translation gives CASSPRGYEPNEQFF.

This clonotype was seen ten or more times. The V call is TRBV7-2, the J call TRBJ2-3; TRBD1 matches 7 bases. Unmatched junction bases numbered 5, after V lost 5 bases and J lost 0 bases. This CDR3 has 15 amino acids. Germline V gives CDR1 SGHTA, CDR2 FQGNSA. This CDR3 is CASSLNRGSTDTQYF. Written as DNA, the CDR3 is TGTGCCAGCAGCCTCAACAGGGGTAGCACAGATACGCAGTATTTT.

This clonotype has at least ten counts. The chain recombines TRBV3-1 with TRBJ1-2, with 7 bases fitting TRBD1. J lost 3 bases, V lost 4 bases, and 5 bases had no gene match. The CDR3 spans 14 residues. CDR1 and CDR2 (germline): LGHDT, YNNKEL (reference sequence). The CDR3 region is CASSRLDRDYGYTF. The DNA of the CDR3 is TGTGCCAGCAGCCGATTAGACAGGGACTATGGCTACACCTTC.

This clonotype has at least ten counts. The chain joins TRBV20-1 to TRBJ2-2; no reliable D call. Germline V CDR1 and CDR2: DFQATT, SNEGSKA (reference sequence). This CDR3 spans 13 amino acids. V lost 7 bases, J lost 2 bases, and 11 bases lay in between. The CDR3 protein is CSGRPPNTGELFF. In nucleotides, the CDR3 is TGCAGTGGTCGTCCCCCTAACACCGGGGAGCTGTTTTTT.

The table lists this clonotype with many counts. The V and J genes are TRBV7-2 and TRBJ2-7, with a tentative D call TRBD2 (6 bases). Germline assignment: CDR1 SGHTA and CDR2 FQGNSA. The CDR3 extends over 14 amino acids. Trimming shortened V by 0 bases and J by 3 bases, and 9 bases separated the two germline ends. CDR3: CASSLAPGDYEQYF. The CDR3 DNA reads as TGTGCCAGCAGCTTAGCGCCGGGAGACTACGAGCAGTACTTC.

This clonotype came up many times. V and J are TRBV5-4 and TRBJ1-5; D not certain. The germline gives CDR1 SGHNT, CDR2 YYREEE (reference sequence). Trimming shortened V by 4 bases and J by 3 bases, and 8 bases separated the two germline ends. This CDR3 region has 13 residues. The DNA of the CDR3 is TGTGCCAGCAGCCCCGGGAACAATCAGCCCCAGCATTTT. Encoded protein: CASSPGNNQPQHF.

This clonotype occurred many times. V is TRBV5-1 and J is TRBJ2-1, with a possible D match to TRBD1 (5 bases). Trimming cost V 5 bases and J 1 base, with 25 bases left between them. From germline, CDR1 is SGHRS and CDR2 YFSETQ. This CDR3 region has 19 residues. The CDR3 nucleotides are TGCGCCAGCAGTCCGTCAGGCATGGGGCCCGAACCGTCCTACAATGAGCAGTTCTTC. This gives the protein CASSPSGMGPEPSYNEQFF.

The J gene is TRBJ2-1, the V gene TRBV27; unclear D gene. CDR1 is MNHEY and CDR2 is SMNVEV in the germline V gene (reference sequence). This CDR3 contains 11 residues. V lost 8 bases to trimming and J lost 9 bases, with 11 bases between them. The CDR3 region is CASGNKVEQFF. DNA for the CDR3: TGTGCCAGCGGAAACAAGGTTGAGCAGTTCTTC.

This clonotype was seen many times. J is TRBJ2-7 and V is TRBV12-3 or TRBV12-4, with 9 bases aligning to TRBD1. Trimming removed 7 bases from V and 5 bases from J; junction bases left unmatched: 12. The CDR3 extends over 15 amino acids. The CDR3 loop reads CASTTVGQGINEQYF. The CDR3 nucleotides are TGTGCCAGCACTACTGTAGGACAGGGGATAAACGAGCAGTACTTC.

The V gene is TRBV25-1, the J gene TRBJ2-1, with TRBD1 matching over 7 bases. V lost 4 bases to trimming and J lost 0 bases; unmatched junction nucleotides: 9. Germline loops: CDR1 MGHDK, CDR2 SYGVNS. The CDR3 has 17 amino acids. The DNA of the CDR3 is TGTGCCAGCAGTGCTCGTCTGGGGGACAGCTCCTACAATGAGCAGTTCTTC. It yields the protein CASSARLGDSSYNEQFF. Full variable domain (missing parts from reference TRBV25-1 and TRBJ2-1): EADIYQTPRYLVIGTGKKITLECSQTMGHDKMYWYQQDPGMELHLIHYSYGVNSTEKGDLSSESTVSRIRTEHFPLTLESARPSHTSQYLCASSARLGDSSYNEQFFGPGTRLTVL.

The table lists this clonotype with many counts. The conserved phenylalanine or tryptophan is not found at the CDR3 terminus, so this likely reflects a read error. The chain recombines TRBV20-1 with TRBJ2-5; TRBD1 agrees at 8 bases. This CDR3 comprises 12 residues. Germline assignment: CDR1 DFQATT and CDR2 SNEGSKA (reference sequence). The CDR3 here is CGLTGAEETQYS. The CDR3 bases are TGCGGGTTGACAGGGGCGGAAGAGACCCAGTACTCC.

This clonotype was observed at least ten times. The chain employs TRBV20-1 and TRBJ2-2; tentatively, D is TRBD1 (5 bases). The CDR3 runs to 15 residues. Germline V gene lookup returns CDR1 DFQATT and CDR2 SNEGSKA (reference sequence). The V gene lost 0 bases and the J gene lost 5 bases, with 13 bases spanning the gap. CDR3: CSARENAGSTGELFF. The CDR3 DNA is TGCAGTGCTAGAGAAAATGCAGGGTCTACCGGGGAGCTGTTTTTT.

Ten or more counts support this clonotype. This rearrangement joins TRBV29-1 to TRBJ2-1; D gene uncertain. Germline values: CDR1 SQVTM, CDR2 ANQGSEA. The CDR3 has 13 residues. The V gene lost 4 bases and the J gene lost 4 bases, with 11 bases spanning the gap. CDR3 sequence reads: CSVVQFGYNEQFF. The CDR3 coding sequence is TGCAGCGTTGTGCAGTTCGGGTACAATGAGCAGTTCTTC.

This clonotype has at least ten counts. CDR3 DNA: TGTGCCAGCAGTCTCCGTTACCTCACAGATACGCAGTATTTT. This codes for CASSLRYLTDTQYF. The chain is built from TRBV5-5 and TRBJ2-3; unclear D gene. The CDR3 runs 14 residues. Per the germline V gene, CDR1 is SGHKS and CDR2 is YYEKEE (reference sequence). Trimming took 5 bases from V and 2 from J, leaving 12 bases between them.

This clonotype was recorded many times. This rearrangement joins TRBV6-2 or TRBV6-3 to TRBJ2-1, with D possibly matching TRBD1 (5 bases). There are 17 residues in the CDR3. Germline CDR1 and CDR2: MNHEY and SVGEGT. The V end was cut by 0 bases, the J end by 6 bases, with 18 bases between. The CDR3 loop is CASSYSPHGAYANEQFF. In DNA, the CDR3 is TGTGCCAGCAGTTACTCCCCTCATGGGGCATATGCCAATGAGCAGTTCTTC.

V and J are TRBV5-1 and TRBJ2-7; 10 nucleotides align to TRBD2. Trimming at V came to 0 bases and at J to 2 bases, leaving 2 bases not matched to a gene. Looked up from germline, CDR1 is SGHRS and CDR2 is YFSETQ. This CDR3 comprises 15 residues. The CDR3 nucleotides are TGCGCCAGCAGCTTGGATCTAGCGGGAGCCTACGAGCAGTACTTC. Residues: CASSLDLAGAYEQYF.

This clonotype was observed many times. The rearrangement links TRBV27 to TRBJ2-1; the D gene is possibly TRBD2 (5 bases). This CDR3 has 16 amino acids. Trimming took 1 base from V and 4 from J, leaving 14 bases between them. Germline CDR1 MNHEY, CDR2 SMNVEV (reference sequence). The CDR3, as DNA: TGTGCCAGCAGTTTATATTACGGGAATTTATACAATGAGCAGTTCTTC. As protein: CASSLYYGNLYNEQFF.

This clonotype appeared many times. This chain connects TRBV5-1 to TRBJ2-3; D call uncertain. Germline CDR1 SGHRS, CDR2 YFSETQ. This CDR3 is 14 amino acids long. Trimming shortened V by 0 bases and J by 4 bases, and 9 bases separated the two germline ends. The CDR3 nucleotides are TGCGCCAGCAGCTTGGGGGTAGAGCCAGATACGCAGTATTTT. Protein: CASSLGVEPDTQYF.

In its sample, this clonotype was seen many times. The chain employs TRBV5-1 and TRBJ2-2; 12 bases align to TRBD2. Trimming cost V 5 bases and J 2 bases; bases outside gene matches: 4. Germline CDR1 SGHRS, CDR2 YFSETQ. The CDR3 is made up of 16 amino acids. CDR3 bases: TGCGCCAGCAGTCCGACTAGCGGGAGTAACACCGGGGAGCTGTTTTTT. Amino acid sequence: CASSPTSGSNTGELFF.

This clonotype was recorded many times. The chain carries TRBV29-1 and TRBJ1-1, with TRBD1 as a possible D gene (5 bases). The germline V and J ends were trimmed by 2 bases and 0 bases, with 13 bases remaining between them. Germline V CDR1 and CDR2: SQVTM, ANQGSEA. The CDR3 length is 15 residues. Here the CDR3 reads CSVESGYRLNTEAFF. The CDR3 DNA reads TGCAGCGTTGAATCGGGTTACAGGTTGAACACTGAAGCTTTCTTT.

This clonotype was seen ten or more times. The chain combines TRBV20-1 with TRBJ1-4; a possible D gene is TRBD1 (6 bases). Trimming left V 0 bases short and J 0 bases short, with 11 bases between. The CDR3 contains 16 residues. Germline V gene lookup returns CDR1 DFQATT and CDR2 SNEGSKA (reference sequence). The CDR3 DNA is TGCAGTGCTAGAGATTTGGGGGGGCCAACTAATGAAAAACTGTTTTTT. Translated: CSARDLGGPTNEKLFF.

The V gene is TRBV5-1, the J gene TRBJ2-3; TRBD1 agrees at 7 bases. V shed 4 bases and J 2 bases; nucleotides not matched to a gene: 4. This CDR3 comprises 14 residues. Germline V gene data show CDR1 as SGHRS and CDR2 as YFSETQ. CDR3 DNA: TGCGCCAGCAGCCTTGGACAGGTCACAGATACGCAGTATTTT. It translates to CASSLGQVTDTQYF.

This clonotype was recorded at least ten times. The V call is TRBV29-1, the J call TRBJ2-5, with 8 bases that match TRBD2. CDR3 length: 16 amino acids. Germline CDR1 and CDR2: SQVTM and ANQGSEA. After removal of 2 bases from V and 0 bases from J, the junction contained 8 bases not matched to a gene. The CDR3 DNA follows: TGCAGCGTTGAACCTACTAGCGGTCTGTACCAAGAGACCCAGTACTTC. This sequence encodes CSVEPTSGLYQETQYF.

This clonotype was observed a few times. The V and J genes are TRBV6-2 or TRBV6-3 and TRBJ1-1; no reliable D call. V was cut by 8 bases and J by 1 base, with 8 bases left in between. This CDR3 is 12 amino acids long. The V gene's germline CDR1 is MNHEY and CDR2 SVGEGT. In DNA, the CDR3 is TGTGCCAGCCGGCTCGGGAACACTGAAGCTTTCTTT. It specifies CASRLGNTEAFF.

This clonotype has ten or more counts. The rearrangement links TRBV27 to TRBJ1-1; 8 positions agree with TRBD1. V dropped 5 bases and J dropped 0; count of bases not matched to a gene: 5. The germline V gene has CDR1 MNHEY and CDR2 SMNVEV (reference sequence). This CDR3 comprises 15 residues. Here the CDR3 reads CASSPRDRLNTEAFF. CDR3 bases: TGTGCCAGCAGTCCGCGGGACAGGTTGAACACTGAAGCTTTCTTT.

In its sample, this clonotype was seen many times. CDR3 sequence (DNA): TGTGCCAGTACAAAACAGGGAGCCACCGGGGAGCTGTTTTTT. It translates to CASTKQGATGELFF. This chain links TRBV19 with TRBJ2-2; the D gene is possibly TRBD1 (6 bases). V lost 7 bases to trimming and J lost 4 bases, with 13 bases between them. CDR1 LNHDA and CDR2 SQIVND come from the germline V gene (reference sequence). The CDR3 extends over 14 amino acids.

A note on this clonotype: A much larger clone lies one base from this, so it may be a read error. The rearrangement uses TRBV5-1 and TRBJ2-5; TRBD2 matches at 14 bases. CDR1 is SGHRS, CDR2 YFSETQ, per germline. The CDR3 covers 16 residues. The CDR3 region is CVSSSGTSGGYETQYF. For the CDR3, the DNA is TGCGTCAGCAGCAGCGGGACTAGCGGGGGCTATGAGACCCAGTACTTC.

This clonotype was seen repeatedly, ten times or more. This chain connects TRBV12-3 or TRBV12-4 to TRBJ2-3; 9 bases fit TRBD1. Losses at the gene ends were 5 bases for V and 3 bases for J; bases not matched to a gene: 6. This CDR3 region has 15 residues. CDR3 loop: CASSRGDRGTDTQYF. The DNA for the CDR3 is TGTGCCAGCAGTCGAGGTGACAGGGGGACAGATACGCAGTATTTT.

The table lists this clonotype with many counts. The chain combines TRBV19 with TRBJ1-1; D is perhaps TRBD1 (5 bases). Per the germline V gene, CDR1 is LNHDA and CDR2 is SQIVND (reference sequence). CDR3 length: 14 amino acids. V was trimmed by 3 bases and J by 6 bases, leaving 14 bases between them. In nucleotides, the CDR3 is TGTGCCAGTAGTATTCCCGAGGGGAGTTCTGAAGCTTTCTTT. It yields the protein CASSIPEGSSEAFF.

This clonotype has at least ten counts. This chain links TRBV5-5 with TRBJ2-5; no clear D. The CDR3 is 15 amino acids. The V end lost 0 bases, the J end lost 2 bases, and 11 bases lay between the germline ends. Germline V lookup: CDR1 SGHKS, CDR2 YYEKEE (reference sequence). The CDR3 DNA sequence: TGTGCCAGCAGCTTGGCCTCCGGGCGTCAAGAGACCCAGTACTTC. As protein: CASSLASGRQETQYF.